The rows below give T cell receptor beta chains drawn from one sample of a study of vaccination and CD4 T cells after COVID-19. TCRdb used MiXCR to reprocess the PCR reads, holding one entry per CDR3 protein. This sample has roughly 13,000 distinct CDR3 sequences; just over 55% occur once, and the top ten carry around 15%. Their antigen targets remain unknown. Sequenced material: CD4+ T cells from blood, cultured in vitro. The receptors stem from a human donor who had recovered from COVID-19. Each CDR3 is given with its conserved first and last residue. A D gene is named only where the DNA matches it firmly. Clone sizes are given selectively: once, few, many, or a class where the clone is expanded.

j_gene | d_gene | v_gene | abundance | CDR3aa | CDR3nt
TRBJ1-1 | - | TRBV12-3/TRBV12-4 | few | CASSQREDTEAFF | TGTGCCAGCAGTCAACGGGAGGACACTGAAGCTTTCTTT
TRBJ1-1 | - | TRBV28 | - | CASSLSFTEAFF | TGTGCCAGCAGTTTATCGTTCACTGAAGCTTTCTTT
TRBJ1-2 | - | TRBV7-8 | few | CASSNRDTSGYTF | TGTGCCAGCAGCAACCGGGACACGAGTGGCTACACCTTC
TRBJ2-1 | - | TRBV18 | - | CASSPPRDEQFF | TGTGCCAGCTCACCACCGAGGGATGAGCAGTTCTTC
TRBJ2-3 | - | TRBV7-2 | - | CASSTYRVDTQYF | TGTGCCAGCAGCACCTACAGGGTGGATACGCAGTATTTT
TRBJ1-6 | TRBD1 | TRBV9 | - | CASSVDPGGDSPLHF | TGTGCCAGCAGCGTAGATCCAGGGGGCGATTCACCCCTCCACTTT
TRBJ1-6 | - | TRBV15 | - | CATSVTVDSPLHF | TGTGCCACCAGCGTTACGGTCGATTCACCCCTCCACTTT
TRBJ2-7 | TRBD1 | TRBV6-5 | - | CASSSSGGTGYGEQYF | TGTGCCAGCAGTTCTTCCGGCGGGACAGGTTATGGTGAGCAGTACTTC
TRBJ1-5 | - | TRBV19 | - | CASKDGVSNQPQHF | TGTGCCAGTAAAGATGGCGTTAGCAATCAGCCCCAGCATTTT
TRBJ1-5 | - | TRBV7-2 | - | CASSLEIGNQPQHF | TGTGCCAGCAGCTTGGAAATTGGCAATCAGCCCCAGCATTTT
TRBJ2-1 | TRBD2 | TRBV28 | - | CASRDRRTSFSRGYNEQFF | TGTGCCAGCAGGGATAGGAGGACTAGCTTCTCGAGGGGGTACAATGAGCAGTTCTTC
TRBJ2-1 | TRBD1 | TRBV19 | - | CASSIEFGQGLNEQFF | TGTGCCAGTAGTATTGAATTTGGACAGGGGTTAAATGAGCAGTTCTTC
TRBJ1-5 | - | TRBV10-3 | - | CAIRREGQPQHF | TGTGCCATCCGCAGGGAGGGTCAGCCCCAGCATTTT
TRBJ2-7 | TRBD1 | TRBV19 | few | CASSVTGTGGREQYF | TGTGCCAGTAGTGTTACCGGGACAGGGGGCCGCGAGCAGTACTTC
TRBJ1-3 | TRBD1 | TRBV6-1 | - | CASRAGTGSGRVHSGNTIYF | TGTGCCAGCAGGGCCGGGACAGGTTCGGGAAGGGTTCACTCTGGAAACACCATATATTTT
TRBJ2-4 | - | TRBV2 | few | CASSEGGAKNIQYF | TGTGCCAGCAGTGAAGGGGGAGCCAAAAACATTCAGTACTTC
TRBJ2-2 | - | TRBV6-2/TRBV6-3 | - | CASSYASPTNTGELFF | TGTGCCAGCAGTTACGCCAGCCCAACGAACACCGGGGAGCTGTTTTTT
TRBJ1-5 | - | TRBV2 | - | CASSSRAPWNQPQHF | TGTGCCAGCAGTTCCCGGGCCCCATGGAATCAGCCCCAGCATTTT
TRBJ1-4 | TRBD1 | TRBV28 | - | CASSPGDREKLFF | TGTGCCAGCAGTCCAGGGGACAGGGAAAAACTGTTTTTT
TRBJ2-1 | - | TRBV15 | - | CATSRVQDFGDEQFF | TGTGCCACCAGCAGAGTACAGGATTTTGGCGATGAGCAGTTCTTC
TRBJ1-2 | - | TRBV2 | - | CASSEVLRDYGYTF | TGTGCCAGCAGTGAAGTTTTGAGGGACTATGGCTACACCTTC
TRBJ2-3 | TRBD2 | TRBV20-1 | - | CSARDGRESTDTQYF | TGCAGTGCTAGAGATGGGCGGGAGTCGACAGATACGCAGTATTTT
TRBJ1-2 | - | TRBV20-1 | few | CSARGGHYGYTF | TGCAGTGCTAGAGGGGGCCACTATGGCTACACCTTC
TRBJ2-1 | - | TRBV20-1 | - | CSARDFRGNEQFF | TGCAGTGCCCGGGACTTCCGAGGGAATGAGCAGTTCTTC